This is a list of T cell receptor beta chains from one sample in a study of T-cell reconstitution after alpha-beta-depleted transplantation in children. MiXCR was run by TCRdb on the PCR reads, yielding one entry per CDR3 protein. Among about 200,000 distinct CDR3 sequences listed, 8.4% were seen once. This material consisted of PBMCs, mostly from graft donor cells, taken 360 days after TCRalphabeta/CD19-depleted stem cell transplant. These receptors came from a male patient aged 2-10 years who had a stem cell transplant for acute myeloid leukemia, so the T cells may come from the graft donor. The CDR3 runs from the conserved cysteine through the conserved F or W. The D gene is left open where the match is weak. The size entry is marked missing in some rows and otherwise reads once, few, many or a size class.

size	D	V	J	CDR3	DNA
many	TRBD1	TRBV5-5	TRBJ1-1	CASSYPDRVAEAFF	TGTGCCAGCAGCTACCCAGACAGGGTAGCTGAAGCTTTCTTT
many	-	TRBV6-2/TRBV6-3	TRBJ2-5	CASSYQDVTKETQYF	TGTGCCAGCAGTTACCAGGATGTTACCAAAGAGACCCAGTACTTC
-	-	TRBV4-3	TRBJ2-1	CASSPQTNYNEQFF	TGCGCCAGCAGCCCCCAGACGAACTACAATGAGCAGTTCTTC
-	TRBD1	TRBV7-2	TRBJ2-1	CASSVTGGLGQFF	TGTGCCAGCAGCGTCACAGGGGGCCTGGGGCAGTTCTTC
many	-	TRBV5-1	TRBJ2-3	CASTVAGGDTQYF	TGCGCCAGCACGGTTGCTGGGGGAGATACGCAGTATTTT
few	-	TRBV4-3	TRBJ2-1	CASSQVVGAGTDEQFF	TGCGCCAGCAGCCAAGTGGTGGGGGCGGGGACGGATGAGCAGTTCTTC
many	-	TRBV20-1	TRBJ2-3	CSAPNLNTDTQYF	TGCAGTGCCCCGAACCTAAACACAGATACGCAGTATTTT
-	TRBD1	TRBV12-3/TRBV12-4	TRBJ1-5	CASTSGQGGNQPQHF	TGTGCCAGCACCTCTGGACAGGGGGGCAATCAGCCCCAGCATTTT
-	-	TRBV18	TRBJ2-3	CASSPPTRTDTQYF	TGTGCCAGCTCACCCCCGACACGCACAGATACGCAGTATTTT
-	TRBD2	TRBV9	TRBJ2-5	CASSVGLTSVETQYF	TGTGCCAGCAGCGTAGGTCTTACTAGCGTAGAGACCCAGTACTTC
many	-	TRBV10-3	TRBJ2-3	CAISVGTDTQYF	TGTGCCATCAGTGTAGGCACAGATACGCAGTATTTT
few	-	TRBV7-9	TRBJ2-1	CASSIKGGTEVNEQFF	TGTGCCAGCAGCATTAAGGGCGGGACCGAGGTAAATGAGCAGTTCTTC
-	TRBD1	TRBV7-3	TRBJ2-2	CASSSPGQATGELFF	TGTGCCAGCAGCTCCCCGGGACAGGCCACCGGGGAGCTGTTTTTT
few	TRBD2	TRBV5-1	TRBJ2-1	CASSFPSGAYNEQFF	TGCGCCAGCAGCTTTCCTAGCGGGGCCTACAATGAGCAGTTCTTC
many	-	TRBV20-1	TRBJ2-6	CSARWGAGANVLTF	TGCAGTGCTAGATGGGGGGCTGGGGCCAACGTCCTGACTTTC
-	-	TRBV5-1	TRBJ1-1	CASSINPRGSTEAFF	TGCGCCAGCAGCATAAATCCCAGGGGTTCGACTGAAGCTTTCTTT
-	-	TRBV18	TRBJ1-2	CASSPLYGYTF	TGTGCCAGCTCACCACTCTATGGCTACACCTTC
many	-	TRBV10-3	TRBJ2-5	CAIRRQEKETQYF	TGTGCCATCAGAAGACAGGAAAAAGAGACCCAGTACTTC
few	TRBD1	TRBV30	TRBJ1-5	CAWSVRGQGFEPQHF	TGTGCCTGGAGTGTACGGGGACAGGGCTTTGAGCCCCAGCATTTT
many	-	TRBV20-1	TRBJ2-2	CSAGRPEDTGELFF	TGCAGTGCGGGGCGGCCGGAGGACACCGGGGAGCTGTTTTTT
few	-	TRBV6-1	TRBJ2-2	CASHPRGGADTGELFF	TGTGCCAGCCACCCGAGAGGGGGGGCTGACACCGGGGAGCTGTTTTTT
few	-	TRBV20-1	TRBJ2-1	CSAKIIGRGFYNEQFF	TGCAGTGCTAAAATAATCGGCAGGGGATTCTACAATGAGCAGTTCTTC
many	-	TRBV4-1	TRBJ2-3	CASSHAFDRLGTDTQYF	TGCGCCAGCAGCCACGCGTTCGACAGGCTTGGCACAGATACGCAGTATTTT
few	-	TRBV5-1	TRBJ2-1	CASSLNLDTYNEQFF	TGCGCCAGCAGCTTAAACCTGGACACCTACAATGAGCAGTTCTTC
few	TRBD1	TRBV20-1	TRBJ2-5	CSAPGPGGFVETQYF	TGCAGTGCCCCGGGGCCAGGGGGCTTCGTAGAGACCCAGTACTTC
few	-	TRBV29-1	TRBJ2-1	CSVGLDSYNEQFF	TGCAGCGTTGGGCTAGACTCCTACAATGAGCAGTTCTTC
few	-	TRBV2	TRBJ2-1	CASEKSGNEQFF	TGTGCCAGCGAAAAGAGTGGGAACGAGCAGTTCTTC
few	-	TRBV7-2	TRBJ2-2	CASSPRQFANTGELFF	TGTGCCAGCAGCCCTAGACAGTTCGCGAACACCGGGGAGCTGTTTTTT